This TCR beta chain was recovered during a study of cytomegalovirus exposure and HLA in healthy donors. With regard to this clone: The junction and the germline gene differ at one end; a read error may be behind it.

The PCR used 60 Vbeta and 13 Jbeta primers. Clones were read by immunoSEQ multiplex PCR, and TCRdb kept only the in-frame ones, dropping some. Among around 80,000 clones, 60% to 80% were seen once, and the ten largest hold 6%. The germline V gene encodes CDR1 SSHAT and CDR2 FNYEAQ (reference sequence). The CDR3 is 17 residues long. Sequencing used PBMCs. The chain uses TRBV7-7 and TRBJ2-5, with 9 bases that match TRBD2. The receptor was isolated from a female donor in good health and CMV-seronegative. In nucleotides, the CDR3 is TGTGCTAGCAGCGCCCACCTTAGCGGGGGACATCAAGAGACCCAGTACTTC. This encodes CASSAHLSGGHQETQYF.